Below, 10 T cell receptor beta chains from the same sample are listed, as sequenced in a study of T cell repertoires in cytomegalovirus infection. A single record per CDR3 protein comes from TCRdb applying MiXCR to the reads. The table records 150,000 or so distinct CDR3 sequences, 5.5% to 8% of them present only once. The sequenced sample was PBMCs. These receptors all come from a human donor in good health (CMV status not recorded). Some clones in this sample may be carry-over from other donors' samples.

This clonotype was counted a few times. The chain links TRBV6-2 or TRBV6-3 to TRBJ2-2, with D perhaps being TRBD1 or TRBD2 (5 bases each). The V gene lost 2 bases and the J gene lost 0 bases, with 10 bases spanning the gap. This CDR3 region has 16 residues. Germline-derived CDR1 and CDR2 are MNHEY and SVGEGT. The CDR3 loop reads CASSYGGFANTGELFF. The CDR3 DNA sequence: TGTGCCAGCAGTTACGGGGGTTTCGCGAACACCGGGGAGCTGTTTTTT.

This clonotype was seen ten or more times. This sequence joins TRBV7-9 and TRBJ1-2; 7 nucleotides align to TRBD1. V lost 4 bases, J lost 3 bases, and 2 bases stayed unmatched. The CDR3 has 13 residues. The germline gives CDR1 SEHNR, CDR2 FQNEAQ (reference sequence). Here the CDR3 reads CASSSDRDYGYTF. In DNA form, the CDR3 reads TGTGCCAGCAGCTCCGACAGGGACTATGGCTACACCTTC. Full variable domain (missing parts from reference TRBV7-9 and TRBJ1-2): DTGVSQNPRHKITKRGQNVTFRCDPISEHNRLYWYRQTLGQGPEFLTYFQNEAQLEKSRLLSDRFSAERPKGSFSTLEIQRTEQGDSAMYLCASSSDRDYGYTFGSGTRLTVV.

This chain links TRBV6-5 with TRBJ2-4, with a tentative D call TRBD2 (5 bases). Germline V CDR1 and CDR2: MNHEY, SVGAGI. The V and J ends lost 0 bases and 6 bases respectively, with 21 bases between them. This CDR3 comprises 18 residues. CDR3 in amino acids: CASSYSLPGSSTTNIQYF. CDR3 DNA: TGTGCCAGCAGTTACTCCCTCCCGGGATCCTCTACCACAAACATTCAGTACTTC.

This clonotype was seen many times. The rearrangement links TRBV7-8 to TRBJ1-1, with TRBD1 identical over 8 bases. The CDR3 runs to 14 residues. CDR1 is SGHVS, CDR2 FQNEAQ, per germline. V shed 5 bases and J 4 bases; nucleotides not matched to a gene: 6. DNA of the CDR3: TGTGCCAGCAGCCTGACAGGGGTTGCCACTGAAGCTTTCTTT. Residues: CASSLTGVATEAFF. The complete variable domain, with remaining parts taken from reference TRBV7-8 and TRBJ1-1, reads GAGVSQSPRYKVAKRGQDVALRCDPISGHVSLFWYQQALGQGPEFLTYFQNEAQLDKSGLPSDRFFAERPEGSVSTLKIQRTQQEDSAVYLCASSLTGVATEAFFGQGTRLTVV.

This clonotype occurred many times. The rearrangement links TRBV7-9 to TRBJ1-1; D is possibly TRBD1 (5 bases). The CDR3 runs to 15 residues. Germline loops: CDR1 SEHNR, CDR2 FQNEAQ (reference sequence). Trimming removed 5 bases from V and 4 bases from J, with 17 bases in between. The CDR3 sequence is CASSARTPGGTEAFF. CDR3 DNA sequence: TGTGCCAGCAGCGCGCGGACTCCGGGGGGCACTGAAGCTTTCTTT.

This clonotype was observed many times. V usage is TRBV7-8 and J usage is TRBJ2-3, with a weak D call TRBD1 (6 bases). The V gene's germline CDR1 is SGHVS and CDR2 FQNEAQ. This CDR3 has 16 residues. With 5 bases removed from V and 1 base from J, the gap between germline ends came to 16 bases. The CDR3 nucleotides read TGTGCCAGCAGCACGCACAGGGTTGGGGGCACAGATACGCAGTATTTT. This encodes CASSTHRVGGTDTQYF.

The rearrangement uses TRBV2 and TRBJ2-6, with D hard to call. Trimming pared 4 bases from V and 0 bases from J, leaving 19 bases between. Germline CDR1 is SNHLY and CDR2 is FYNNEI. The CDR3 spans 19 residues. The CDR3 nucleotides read TGTGCCAGCAGTGTTAGTCACCTCAAGGGCCCCTCTGGGGCCAACGTCCTGACTTTC. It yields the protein CASSVSHLKGPSGANVLTF. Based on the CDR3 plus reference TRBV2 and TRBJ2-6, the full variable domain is EPEVTQTPSHQVTQMGQEVILRCVPISNHLYFYWYRQILGQKVEFLVSFYNNEISEKSEIFDDQFSVERPDGSNFTLKIRSTKLEDSAMYFCASSVSHLKGPSGANVLTFGAGSRLTVL.

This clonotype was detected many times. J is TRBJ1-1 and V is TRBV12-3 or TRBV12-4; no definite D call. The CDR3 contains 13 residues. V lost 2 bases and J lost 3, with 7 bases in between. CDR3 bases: TGTGCCAGCAGTTTACAGCCCGACACTGAAGCTTTCTTT. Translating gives CASSLQPDTEAFF.

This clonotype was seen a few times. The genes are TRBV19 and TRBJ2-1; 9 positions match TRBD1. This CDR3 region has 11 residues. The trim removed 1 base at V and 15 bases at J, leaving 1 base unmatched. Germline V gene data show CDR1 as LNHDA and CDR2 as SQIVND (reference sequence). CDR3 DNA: TGTGCCAGTAGTATAGGGGACAGGGTGTTCTTC. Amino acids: CASSIGDRVFF.

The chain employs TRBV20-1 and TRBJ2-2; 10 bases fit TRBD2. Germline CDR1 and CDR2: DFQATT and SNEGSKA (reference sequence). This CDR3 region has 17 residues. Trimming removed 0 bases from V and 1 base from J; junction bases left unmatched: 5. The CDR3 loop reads CSARDSGGPENTGELFF. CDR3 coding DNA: TGCAGTGCTAGAGATAGCGGGGGGCCGGAGAACACCGGGGAGCTGTTTTTT.